The present T cell receptor beta chain was sequenced within a study of early T cells in non-severe SARS-CoV-2 infection. This clonotype appeared a few times. The junction differs from germline at one of its ends, possibly a read error. The protocol attached unique molecular identifiers to individual cDNA molecules. MiXCR, applied by TCRdb to the 5' RACE reads, yields one record per CDR3 protein. The data contain 60,000 to 65,000 distinct CDR3 sequences, under 15% of them singletons. The CDR3 is 12 amino acids. Germline assignment: CDR1 MGHDK and CDR2 SYGVNS. The sample comprised whole blood. The origin of this receptor is an adult who was a healthcare worker with PCR-confirmed SARS-CoV-2 infection or an uninfected control (not recorded which). The chain couples TRBV25-1 to TRBJ2-7, with D unclear. CDR3 coding DNA: TGTGTCAGCTCGCTGAATTCTTACGAGCAGTACTTC. This encodes CVSSLNSYEQYF.